This T cell receptor (beta chain) was sequenced in a study of CD8 T cells in Susac syndrome. The patients serving as multiple sclerosis controls were treatment-naive. They had stable or active relapsing-remitting disease and fulfilled revised McDonald criteria. The authors negatively isolated CD8+ and CD4+ T cells and FACS-enriched TEMRA cells. The CDR3 totals 13 residues. The germline V gene encodes CDR1 PRHDT and CDR2 FYEKMQ (reference sequence). V lost 1 base, J lost 8 bases, and 11 bases lay in between. Random hexamers were used to reverse transcribe the RNA input (roughly 0.5 to 1 ug). The CDR3 of TCR beta was amplified by immunoSEQ multiplex PCR across 54 Vbeta and 13 Jbeta. Each CDR3 protein is one row after TCRdb ran MiXCR on the immunoSEQ multiplex PCR reads. The sample records 250,000 to 300,000 distinct CDR3 sequences, approximately 85% being singletons.

The TCR sequence derives from a human donor with multiple sclerosis. The chain carries TRBV13 and TRBJ1-1; D unresolved. Specimen: CD8+ T cells from PBMCs. CDR3 amino acids: CASSLEAAGEAFF. CDR3 coding DNA: TGTGCCAGCAGCTTAGAGGCGGCCGGAGAAGCTTTCTTT.